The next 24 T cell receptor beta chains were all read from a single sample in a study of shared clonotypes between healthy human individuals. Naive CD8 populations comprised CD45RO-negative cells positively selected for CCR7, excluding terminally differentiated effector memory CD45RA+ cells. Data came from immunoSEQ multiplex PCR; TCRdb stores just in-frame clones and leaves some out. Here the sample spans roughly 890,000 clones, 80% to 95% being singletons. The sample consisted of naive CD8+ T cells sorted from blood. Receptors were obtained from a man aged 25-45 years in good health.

The DNA for the CDR3 is TGCGCCAGCAGCTTGTGGGGACAGGGTGGCGATGAGCAGTTCTTC. It specifies CASSLWGQGGDEQFF. This sequence joins TRBV5-1 and TRBJ2-1; 9 bases agree with TRBD1. J was trimmed by 8 bases and V by 1 base; bases with no gene match: 7. The length of the CDR3 is 15 residues. The V gene's germline CDR1 is SGHRS and CDR2 YFSETQ.

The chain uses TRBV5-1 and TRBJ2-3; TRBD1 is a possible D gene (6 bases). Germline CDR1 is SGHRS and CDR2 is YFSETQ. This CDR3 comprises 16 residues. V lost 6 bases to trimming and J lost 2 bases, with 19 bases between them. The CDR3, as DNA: TGCGCCAGCACCCTTCACCCGGGACAACACACAGATACGCAGTATTTT. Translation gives CASTLHPGQHTDTQYF.

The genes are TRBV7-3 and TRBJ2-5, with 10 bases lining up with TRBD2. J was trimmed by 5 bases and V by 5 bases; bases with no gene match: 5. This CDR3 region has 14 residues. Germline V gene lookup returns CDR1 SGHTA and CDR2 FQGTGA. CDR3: CASSASGGGETQYF. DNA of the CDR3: TGTGCCAGCAGCGCTAGCGGGGGCGGCGAGACCCAGTACTTC.

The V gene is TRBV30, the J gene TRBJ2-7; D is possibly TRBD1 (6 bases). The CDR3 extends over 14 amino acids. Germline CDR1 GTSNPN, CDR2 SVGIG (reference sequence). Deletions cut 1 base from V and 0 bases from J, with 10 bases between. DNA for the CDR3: TGTGCCTGGAGTGGACAGGAGAGCTCCTACGAGCAGTACTTC. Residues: CAWSGQESSYEQYF.

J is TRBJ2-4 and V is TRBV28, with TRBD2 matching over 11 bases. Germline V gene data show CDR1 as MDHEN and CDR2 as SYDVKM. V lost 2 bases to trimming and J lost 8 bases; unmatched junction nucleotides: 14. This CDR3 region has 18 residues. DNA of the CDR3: TGTGCCAGCAGTTTAGAGGGACTAGCGGCGAGCGGGAGGGACATTCAGTACTTC. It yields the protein CASSLEGLAASGRDIQYF.

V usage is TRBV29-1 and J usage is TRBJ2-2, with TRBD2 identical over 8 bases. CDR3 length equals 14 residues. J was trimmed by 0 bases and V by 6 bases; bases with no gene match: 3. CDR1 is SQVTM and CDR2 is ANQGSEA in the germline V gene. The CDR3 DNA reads TGCAGCGTGGTACTAGCGGCGAACACCGGGGAGCTGTTTTTT. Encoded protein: CSVVLAANTGELFF.

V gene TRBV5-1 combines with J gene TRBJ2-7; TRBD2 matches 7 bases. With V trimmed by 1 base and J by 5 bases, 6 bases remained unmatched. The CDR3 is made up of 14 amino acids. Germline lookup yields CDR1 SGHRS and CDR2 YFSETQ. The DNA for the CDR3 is TGCGCCAGCAGCTTGAATGGGAGGGCCCACGAGCAGTACTTC. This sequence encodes CASSLNGRAHEQYF.

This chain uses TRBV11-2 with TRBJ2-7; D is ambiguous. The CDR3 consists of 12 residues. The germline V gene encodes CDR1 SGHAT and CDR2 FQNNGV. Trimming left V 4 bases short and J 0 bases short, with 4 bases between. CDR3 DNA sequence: TGTGCCAGCAGCTGGGGCTCCTACGAGCAGTACTTC. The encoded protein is CASSWGSYEQYF.

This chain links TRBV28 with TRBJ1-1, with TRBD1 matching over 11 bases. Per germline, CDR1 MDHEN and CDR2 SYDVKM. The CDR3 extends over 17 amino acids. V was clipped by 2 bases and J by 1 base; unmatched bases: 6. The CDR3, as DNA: TGTGCCAGCAGTTTAGAGGGACAGGGGGTTGCGAACACTGAAGCTTTCTTT. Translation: CASSLEGQGVANTEAFF.

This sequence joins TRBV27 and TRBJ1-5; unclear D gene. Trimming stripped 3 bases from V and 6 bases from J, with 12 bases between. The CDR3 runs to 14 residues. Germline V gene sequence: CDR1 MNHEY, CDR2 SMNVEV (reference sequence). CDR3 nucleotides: TGTGCCAGCAGTTTTACGGGGAGGGCTCAGCCCCAGCATTTT. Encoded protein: CASSFTGRAQPQHF.

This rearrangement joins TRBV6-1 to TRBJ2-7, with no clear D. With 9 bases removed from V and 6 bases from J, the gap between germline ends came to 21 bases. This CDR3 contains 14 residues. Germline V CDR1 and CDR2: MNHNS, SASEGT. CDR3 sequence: CASSWGGPGFEQYF. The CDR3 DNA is TGTGCCAGTTCTTGGGGTGGGCCCGGGTTCGAGCAGTACTTC.

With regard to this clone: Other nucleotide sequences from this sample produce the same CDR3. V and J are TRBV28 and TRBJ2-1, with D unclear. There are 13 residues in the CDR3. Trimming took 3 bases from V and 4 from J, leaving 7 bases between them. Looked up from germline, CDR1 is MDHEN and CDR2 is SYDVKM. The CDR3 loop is CASSFGLYNEQFF. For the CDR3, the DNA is TGTGCCAGCAGTTTCGGGCTATACAATGAGCAGTTCTTC.

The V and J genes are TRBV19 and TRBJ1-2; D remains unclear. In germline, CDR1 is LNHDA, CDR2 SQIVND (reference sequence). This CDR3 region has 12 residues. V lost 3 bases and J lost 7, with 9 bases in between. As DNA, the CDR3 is TGTGCCAGTAGTATGGGTGTTTCTGGCTACACCTTC. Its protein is CASSMGVSGYTF.

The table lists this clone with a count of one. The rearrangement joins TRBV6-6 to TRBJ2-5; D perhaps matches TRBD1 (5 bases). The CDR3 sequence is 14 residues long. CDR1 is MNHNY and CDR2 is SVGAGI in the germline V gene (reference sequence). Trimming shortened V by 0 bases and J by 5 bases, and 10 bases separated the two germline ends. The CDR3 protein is CASSYSNRIETQYF. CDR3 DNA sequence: TGTGCCAGCAGTTACTCGAACAGGATTGAGACCCAGTACTTC.

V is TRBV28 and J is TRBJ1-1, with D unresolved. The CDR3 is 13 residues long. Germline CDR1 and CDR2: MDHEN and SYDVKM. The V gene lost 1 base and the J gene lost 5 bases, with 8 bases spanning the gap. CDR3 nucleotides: TGTGCCAGCAGTTTATCAATGAGGACTGAAGCTTTCTTT. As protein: CASSLSMRTEAFF.

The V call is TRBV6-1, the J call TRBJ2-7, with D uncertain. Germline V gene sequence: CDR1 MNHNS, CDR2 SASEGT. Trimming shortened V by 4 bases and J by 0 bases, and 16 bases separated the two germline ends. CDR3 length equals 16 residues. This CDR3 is CASSGGLDEISYEQYF. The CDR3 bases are TGTGCCAGCAGTGGGGGTTTGGACGAAATCTCCTACGAGCAGTACTTC.

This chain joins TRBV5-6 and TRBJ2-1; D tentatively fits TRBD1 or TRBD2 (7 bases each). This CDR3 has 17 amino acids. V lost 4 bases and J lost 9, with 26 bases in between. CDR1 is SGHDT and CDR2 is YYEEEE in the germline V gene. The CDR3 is CASSHRFRGRGRFEQFF. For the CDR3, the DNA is TGTGCCAGCAGCCACCGATTTCGAGGGAGGGGGCGGTTTGAGCAGTTCTTC.

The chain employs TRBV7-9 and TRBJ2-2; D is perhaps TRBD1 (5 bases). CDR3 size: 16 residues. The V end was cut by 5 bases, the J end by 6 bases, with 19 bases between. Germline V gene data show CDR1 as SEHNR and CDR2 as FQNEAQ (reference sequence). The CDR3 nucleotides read TGTGCCAGCAGCCCCCCTTGGGTAGGGGTTGCCGGGGAGCTGTTTTTT. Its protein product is CASSPPWVGVAGELFF.

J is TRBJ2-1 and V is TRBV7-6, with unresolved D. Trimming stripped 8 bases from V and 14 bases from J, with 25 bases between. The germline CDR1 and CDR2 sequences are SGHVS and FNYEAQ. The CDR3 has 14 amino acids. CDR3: CASGAFLGWLPEFF. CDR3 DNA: TGTGCCAGCGGTGCTTTTTTAGGTTGGCTGCCCGAGTTCTTC.

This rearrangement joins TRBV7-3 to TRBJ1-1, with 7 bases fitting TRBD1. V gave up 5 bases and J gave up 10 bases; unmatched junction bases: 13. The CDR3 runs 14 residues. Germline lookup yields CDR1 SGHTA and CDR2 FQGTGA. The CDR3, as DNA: TGTGCCAGCAGCCCATCACCCAAGACAGGGTCAGCTTTCTTT. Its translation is CASSPSPKTGSAFF.

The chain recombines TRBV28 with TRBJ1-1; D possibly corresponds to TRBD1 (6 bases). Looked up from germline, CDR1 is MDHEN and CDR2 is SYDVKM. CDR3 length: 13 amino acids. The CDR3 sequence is CAIWGGFNTEAFF. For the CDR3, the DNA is TGTGCGATATGGGGGGGCTTCAACACTGAAGCTTTCTTT.

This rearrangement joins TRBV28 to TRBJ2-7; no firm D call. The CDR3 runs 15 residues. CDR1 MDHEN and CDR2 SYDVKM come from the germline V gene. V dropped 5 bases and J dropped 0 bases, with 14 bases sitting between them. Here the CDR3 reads CASSQRAGPSYEQYF. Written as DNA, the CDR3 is TGTGCCAGCAGTCAACGTGCCGGGCCCTCCTACGAGCAGTACTTC.

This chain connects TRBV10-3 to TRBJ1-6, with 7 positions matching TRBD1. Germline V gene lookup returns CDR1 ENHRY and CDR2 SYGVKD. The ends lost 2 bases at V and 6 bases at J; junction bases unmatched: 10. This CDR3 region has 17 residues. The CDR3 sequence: CAISETSPGQSNSPLHF. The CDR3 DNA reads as TGTGCCATCAGTGAGACCTCACCGGGACAGAGTAATTCACCCCTCCACTTT.

Written as DNA, the CDR3 is TGCAGCGTTGTGGGGGCTAGCGGATACAATGAGCAGTTCTTC. Translated: CSVVGASGYNEQFF. The chain has TRBV29-1 and TRBJ2-1; perhaps TRBD2 as D (7 bases). The germline CDR1 and CDR2 sequences are SQVTM and ANQGSEA. The CDR3 totals 14 residues. V lost 4 bases, J lost 4 bases, and 14 bases lay in between.